This entry lists 15 T cell receptor beta chains sequenced from one sample in a study of blood T cell repertoires in COVID-19. Method: immunoSEQ multiplex PCR; TCRdb's copy keeps in-frame clones and lacks some. Of a few hundred thousand clones in the sample, approximately 91% were seen once. Sequencing was done on a sample of PBMCs or T cells enriched from blood (not recorded which). The source is a woman aged 25 to 45 who had recovered from COVID-19.

The chain has TRBV9 and TRBJ2-7; possible D gene TRBD1, 5 bases. The germline V and J ends were trimmed by 4 bases and 1 base, with 12 bases remaining between them. From germline, CDR1 is SGDLS and CDR2 YYNGEE. There are 14 residues in the CDR3. The CDR3 loop reads CASSPRVGSYEQYF. The CDR3 coding sequence is TGTGCCAGCAGCCCCAGGGTGGGTTCCTACGAGCAGTACTTC.

This clone has only one observation. The chain combines TRBV19 with TRBJ2-5, with 9 nucleotides matching TRBD1. V shed 6 bases and J 4 bases; nucleotides not matched to a gene: 6. Germline assignment: CDR1 LNHDA and CDR2 SQIVND (reference sequence). The CDR3 runs 14 residues. The CDR3 DNA is TGTGCCAGTAGCGACAGGGGGTTGCGAGAGACCCAGTACTTC. This gives the protein CASSDRGLRETQYF. Looking up the rest from reference TRBV19 and TRBJ2-5 gives the full variable domain: DGGITQSPKYLFRKEGQNVTLSCEQNLNHDAMYWYRQDPGQGLRLIYYSQIVNDFQKGDIAEGYSVSREKKESFPLTVTSAQKNPTAFYLCASSDRGLRETQYFGPGTRLLVL.

This clone was seen only once. The CDR3 reads CASRSRGSVSQRNTIYF. The CDR3, as DNA: TGTGCCAGCAGGTCACGAGGGTCCGTCTCTCAGAGAAACACCATATATTTT. The chain links TRBV28 to TRBJ1-3; no firm D call. The germline V gene encodes CDR1 MDHEN and CDR2 SYDVKM. Trimming removed 6 bases from V and 5 bases from J, with 23 bases in between. This CDR3 comprises 17 residues.

The genes are TRBV27 and TRBJ1-5; D possibly corresponds to TRBD1 (5 bases). Trimming stripped 3 bases from V and 0 bases from J, with 12 bases between. The CDR3 length is 16 residues. Germline assignment: CDR1 MNHEY and CDR2 SMNVEV (reference sequence). In DNA, the CDR3 is TGTGCCAGCAGTTTTGCCAGGGTCTATAGCAATCAGCCCCAGCATTTT. Its protein is CASSFARVYSNQPQHF.

V and J are TRBV19 and TRBJ1-1; possible D gene TRBD1, 5 bases. The CDR3 sequence is 10 residues long. Per the germline V gene, CDR1 is LNHDA and CDR2 is SQIVND (reference sequence). V was cut by 7 bases and J by 11 bases, with 11 bases left in between. DNA for the CDR3: TGTGCCAGTAAGCGGGGCCGCGCTTTCTTT. It translates to CASKRGRAFF.

The chain carries TRBV28 and TRBJ2-4; maybe TRBD2 (6 bases). This CDR3 region has 16 residues. Germline V gene lookup returns CDR1 MDHEN and CDR2 SYDVKM. V was clipped by 3 bases and J by 0 bases, with 12 bases between them. The CDR3 region has the DNA TGTGCCAGCAGTTTGCGGGGCGATCTAGCCAAAAACATTCAGTACTTC. This gives the protein CASSLRGDLAKNIQYF.

CDR3 region: CASIRQGAPNEQYF. DNA of the CDR3: TGTGCCAGCATCCGACAGGGGGCGCCTAACGAGCAGTACTTC. The gene calls are TRBV27 and TRBJ2-7, with 10 bases aligning to TRBD1. CDR1 and CDR2 from the germline V gene are MNHEY and SMNVEV (reference sequence). The CDR3 runs 14 residues. The J segment lost 5 bases and the V segment lost 7 bases, leaving 8 bases of the junction unmatched.

V is TRBV27 and J is TRBJ2-1; 11 nucleotides line up with TRBD2. The germline CDR1 and CDR2 sequences are MNHEY and SMNVEV (reference sequence). This CDR3 comprises 15 residues. The CDR3 protein is CGLGLAGGPYNEQFF. The CDR3 DNA follows: TGTGGGCTCGGGCTAGCGGGGGGTCCCTACAATGAGCAGTTCTTC.

The CDR3 DNA sequence: TGTGCCAGCAACAACGACAGGGGGCCCACTGAAGCTTTCTTT. As protein: CASNNDRGPTEAFF. The rearrangement uses TRBV6-5 and TRBJ1-1; 10 nucleotides agree with TRBD1. J was trimmed by 4 bases and V by 7 bases; bases with no gene match: 6. CDR3 length: 14 residues. Germline assignment: CDR1 MNHEY and CDR2 SVGAGI.

This clone showed up just once. The chain employs TRBV10-3 and TRBJ2-7; TRBD2 matches 11 bases. Germline assignment: CDR1 ENHRY and CDR2 SYGVKD. With V trimmed by 10 bases and J by 5 bases, 7 bases remained unmatched. The CDR3 is 13 residues long. CDR3 coding DNA: TGTGCCAGCGCCGGGACTAGCGGCGACGAGCAGTACTTC. Its protein product is CASAGTSGDEQYF.

The chain links TRBV14 to TRBJ1-1; 8 nucleotides agree with TRBD1. CDR3 length: 15 residues. Germline V gene sequence: CDR1 SGHDN, CDR2 FVKESK. J was trimmed by 7 bases and V by 5 bases; bases with no gene match: 12. The CDR3 here is CASSSSGGGFSEAFF. The DNA of the CDR3 is TGTGCCAGCAGCTCCTCAGGGGGCGGGTTTAGTGAAGCTTTCTTT.

The chain recombines TRBV27 with TRBJ2-3, with TRBD1 identical over 7 bases. The V gene's germline CDR1 is MNHEY and CDR2 SMNVEV (reference sequence). V trimming: 5 bases; J trimming: 4 bases; junction bases outside the gene matches: 15. CDR3 length equals 17 residues. The CDR3 DNA sequence: TGTGCCAGCAGTCCGGTGTTCGCCAGGGGGAGCTCAGATACGCAGTATTTT. This translates into CASSPVFARGSSDTQYF.

This chain links TRBV9 with TRBJ2-5, with D maybe TRBD2 (6 bases). The CDR3 spans 16 residues. Germline values: CDR1 SGDLS, CDR2 YYNGEE. Trimming pared 4 bases from V and 3 bases from J, leaving 19 bases between. Written as DNA, the CDR3 is TGTGCCAGCAGCTCCCGCCTGGGCGGGGTAAAAGAGACCCAGTACTTC. Translating it yields CASSSRLGGVKETQYF.

This clone was found once. This sequence joins TRBV30 and TRBJ1-2; D is perhaps TRBD1 (5 bases). Per germline, CDR1 GTSNPN and CDR2 SVGIG (reference sequence). The CDR3 extends over 13 amino acids. Trimming removed 2 bases from V and 5 bases from J, with 12 bases in between. CDR3 DNA sequence: TGTGCCTGGAGTCCCTATCGACAGTATGGCTACACCTTC. Its protein is CAWSPYRQYGYTF.

The V and J genes are TRBV6-5 and TRBJ1-1; no firm D call. The CDR3 has 13 amino acids. Germline CDR1 is MNHEY and CDR2 is SVGAGI. V shed 7 bases and J shed 0 bases, with 9 bases lying between them. CDR3 sequence reads: CASKISMNTEAFF. The CDR3 DNA sequence: TGTGCCAGCAAGATAAGCATGAACACTGAAGCTTTCTTT.